The 15 T cell receptor beta chains below come from one sample, sequenced in a study of T cells in Graves' hyperthyroidism and ophthalmopathy. TCR beta CDR3 regions were amplified from RNA transcripts. Researchers ran a first-round RT-PCR on the TCR CDR3 using the HTBI primer set. TCRdb recomputed calls from the multiplex PCR reads with MiXCR, one row per CDR3 protein. The sample consists of 380,000 or so distinct CDR3 sequences, approximately 15% of them appearing once. The sample taken for sequencing was blood. The receptors stem from a woman in her 30s with Graves' hyperthyroidism.

This clonotype was found many times. The chain recombines TRBV11-2 with TRBJ2-7; a weak D match, TRBD1 (5 bases). The length of the CDR3 is 13 residues. Germline-derived CDR1 and CDR2 are SGHAT and FQNNGV. V shed 1 base and J shed 6 bases, with 10 bases lying between them. CDR3 DNA sequence: TGTGCCAGCAGCTTAGCCCTAGACAGCGAGCAGTACTTC. Its protein product is CASSLALDSEQYF.

In this sample, this clonotype turned up many times. The V call is TRBV10-3, the J call TRBJ1-3; 7 bases align to TRBD1. With 8 bases clipped from V and 5 bases from J, the junction kept 3 bases outside the gene matches. The germline V gene encodes CDR1 ENHRY and CDR2 SYGVKD. The CDR3 is 12 residues long. This chain's CDR3 is CAIGDSRNTIYF. The CDR3 region has the DNA TGTGCCATCGGGGACAGTCGAAACACCATATATTTT.

This clonotype appeared many times. This chain links TRBV12-3 or TRBV12-4 with TRBJ2-2, with TRBD2 as a possible D gene (6 bases). With 5 bases removed from V and 2 bases from J, the gap between germline ends came to 12 bases. The CDR3 has 15 amino acids. The CDR3 DNA follows: TGTGCCAGCAGTGTCCGGCGGGGCAACACCGGGGAGCTGTTTTTT. Its protein product is CASSVRRGNTGELFF.

This rearrangement joins TRBV27 to TRBJ1-2; D is unresolved. The CDR3 contains 17 residues. V lost 6 bases to trimming and J lost 4 bases, with 24 bases between them. Germline loops: CDR1 MNHEY, CDR2 SMNVEV (reference sequence). In nucleotides, the CDR3 is TGTGCCAGCAGCACCCCCCCGGGCCGTTCCCCGGGCTATGGCTACACCTTC. It encodes CASSTPPGRSPGYGYTF.

Ten or more counts support this clonotype. The rearrangement uses TRBV7-9 and TRBJ1-2; tentatively, D is TRBD1 (6 bases). V shed 6 bases and J shed 4 bases, with 18 bases lying between them. CDR1 and CDR2 from the germline V gene are SEHNR and FQNEAQ (reference sequence). CDR3 size: 15 residues. CDR3 in amino acids: CASRELTGPFYGYTF. The DNA for the CDR3 is TGTGCCAGCAGGGAACTCACAGGGCCCTTCTATGGCTACACCTTC.

The V gene is TRBV13, the J gene TRBJ2-7; 7 bases align to TRBD1. Germline CDR1 PRHDT, CDR2 FYEKMQ (reference sequence). V was pared by 3 bases and J by 4 bases, with 12 bases of the junction left unmatched. There are 16 residues in the CDR3. CDR3 sequence: CASSFTQTGSRYEQYF. The CDR3 bases are TGTGCCAGCAGCTTTACCCAGACAGGGAGTCGATACGAGCAGTACTTC.

This clonotype was recorded many times. The V and J genes are TRBV7-2 and TRBJ2-7, with 12 bases identical to TRBD2. This CDR3 is 17 amino acids long. The germline V gene has CDR1 SGHTA and CDR2 FQGNSA. J lost 5 bases, V lost 2 bases, and 10 bases had no gene match. The CDR3 loop reads CASSLRLAGGPRNEQYF. For the CDR3, the DNA is TGTGCCAGCAGCTTACGTCTAGCGGGAGGGCCTCGAAACGAGCAGTACTTC.

Written as DNA, the CDR3 is TGTGCCAGCAGTCCCTGGAAGGGCGGGGAGCTGTTTTTT. It specifies CASSPWKGGELFF. V is TRBV28 and J is TRBJ2-2, with D hard to call. The CDR3 has 13 amino acids. Between the trimmed V and J ends, which lost 5 bases and 7 bases, there was a span of 11 bases. In germline, CDR1 is MDHEN, CDR2 SYDVKM. The whole variable domain, remainder taken from reference TRBV28 and TRBJ2-2, is DVKVTQSSRYLVKRTGEKVFLECVQDMDHENMFWYRQDPGLGLRLIYFSYDVKMKEKGDIPEGYSVSREKKERFSLILESASTNQTSMYLCASSPWKGGELFFGEGSRLTVL.

In its sample, this clonotype was seen many times. The chain employs TRBV30 and TRBJ2-1; 9 bases agree with TRBD1. Germline V gene lookup returns CDR1 GTSNPN and CDR2 SVGIG (reference sequence). J lost 9 bases, V lost 3 bases, and 12 bases had no gene match. There are 15 residues in the CDR3. CDR3 DNA: TGTGCCTGGAGCCACCGGGACAGGGATTCGAGTGAGCAGTTCTTC. Protein product: CAWSHRDRDSSEQFF.

This clonotype was detected many times. The rearrangement joins TRBV30 to TRBJ1-1; D is possibly TRBD1 (5 bases). This CDR3 contains 12 residues. Germline values: CDR1 GTSNPN, CDR2 SVGIG (reference sequence). Trimming left V 0 bases short and J 7 bases short, with 9 bases between. For the CDR3, the DNA is TGTGCCTGGAGTGTGGTAGGGGTTGAAGCTTTCTTT. Translation gives CAWSVVGVEAFF.

This clonotype has just a few counts. The chain joins TRBV3-1 to TRBJ2-6; no definite D call. Per the germline V gene, CDR1 is LGHDT and CDR2 is YNNKEL (reference sequence). With 0 bases removed from V and 0 bases from J, the gap between germline ends came to 12 bases. This CDR3 is 18 amino acids long. The chain's CDR3 is CASSQEDTVVSGANVLTF. The CDR3 region has the DNA TGTGCCAGCAGCCAAGAGGATACAGTGGTCTCTGGGGCCAACGTCCTGACTTTC.

This clonotype has more than one count but fewer than ten. The genes are TRBV3-1 and TRBJ2-3, with 15 bases lining up with TRBD2. Germline V gene data show CDR1 as LGHDT and CDR2 as YNNKEL (reference sequence). J was trimmed by 3 bases and V by 3 bases; bases with no gene match: 7. The CDR3 sequence is 18 residues long. The CDR3 sequence: CASSHLGLAGGGTDTQYF. DNA of the CDR3: TGTGCCAGCAGCCACTTGGGACTAGCGGGAGGCGGGACAGATACGCAGTATTTT.

V and J are TRBV18 and TRBJ1-2, with TRBD1 as a possible D gene (5 bases). The V and J ends lost 3 bases and 2 bases respectively, with 10 bases between them. CDR3 length equals 14 residues. Germline V gene lookup returns CDR1 KGHSH and CDR2 LQKENI. In DNA, the CDR3 is TGTGCCAGCTCACCGACGGGGGAGAACTATGGCTACACCTTC. It is translated as CASSPTGENYGYTF.

The genes are TRBV9 and TRBJ2-1; D is uncertain. Trimming took 1 base from V and 9 from J, leaving 14 bases between them. Germline V gene data show CDR1 as SGDLS and CDR2 as YYNGEE. CDR3 size: 14 residues. The CDR3 here is CASSVRPGDAEQFF. The CDR3, as DNA: TGTGCCAGCAGCGTACGACCCGGTGACGCTGAGCAGTTCTTC.

This clonotype was detected many times. The chain joins TRBV27 to TRBJ2-1, with TRBD2 matching 9 bases. Germline V gene data show CDR1 as MNHEY and CDR2 as SMNVEV (reference sequence). The CDR3 covers 16 residues. The ends lost 4 bases at V and 5 bases at J; junction bases unmatched: 9. CDR3 loop: CASSSILAGFDNEQFF. The CDR3 DNA reads TGTGCCAGCAGTTCTATCCTAGCGGGATTCGACAATGAGCAGTTCTTC.